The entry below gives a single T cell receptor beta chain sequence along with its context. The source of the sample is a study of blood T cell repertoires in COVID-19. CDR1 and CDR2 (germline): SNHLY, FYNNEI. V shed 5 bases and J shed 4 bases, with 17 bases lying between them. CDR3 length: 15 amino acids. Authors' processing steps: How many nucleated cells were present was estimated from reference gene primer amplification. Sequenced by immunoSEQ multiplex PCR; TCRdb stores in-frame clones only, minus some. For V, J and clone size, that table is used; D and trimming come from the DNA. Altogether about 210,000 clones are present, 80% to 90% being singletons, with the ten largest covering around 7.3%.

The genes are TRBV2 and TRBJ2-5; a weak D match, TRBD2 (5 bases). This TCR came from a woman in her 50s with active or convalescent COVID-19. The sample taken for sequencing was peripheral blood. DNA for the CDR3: TGTGCCAGCAGTCGGGAAAGCTCCGAAGGAGAGACCCAGTACTTC. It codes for CASSRESSEGETQYF.